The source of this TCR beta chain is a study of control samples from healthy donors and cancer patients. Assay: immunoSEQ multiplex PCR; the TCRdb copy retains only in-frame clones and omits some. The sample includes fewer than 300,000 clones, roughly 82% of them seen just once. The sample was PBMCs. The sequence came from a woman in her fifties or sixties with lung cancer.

This chain's CDR3 is CAISDASYGYTF. CDR3 sequence (DNA): TGTGCCATCAGTGATGCAAGTTATGGCTACACCTTC. The gene calls are TRBV10-3 and TRBJ1-2; no reliable D call. The V gene's germline CDR1 is ENHRY and CDR2 SYGVKD. CDR3 length equals 12 residues. Deletions cut 3 bases from V and 5 bases from J, with 7 bases between.